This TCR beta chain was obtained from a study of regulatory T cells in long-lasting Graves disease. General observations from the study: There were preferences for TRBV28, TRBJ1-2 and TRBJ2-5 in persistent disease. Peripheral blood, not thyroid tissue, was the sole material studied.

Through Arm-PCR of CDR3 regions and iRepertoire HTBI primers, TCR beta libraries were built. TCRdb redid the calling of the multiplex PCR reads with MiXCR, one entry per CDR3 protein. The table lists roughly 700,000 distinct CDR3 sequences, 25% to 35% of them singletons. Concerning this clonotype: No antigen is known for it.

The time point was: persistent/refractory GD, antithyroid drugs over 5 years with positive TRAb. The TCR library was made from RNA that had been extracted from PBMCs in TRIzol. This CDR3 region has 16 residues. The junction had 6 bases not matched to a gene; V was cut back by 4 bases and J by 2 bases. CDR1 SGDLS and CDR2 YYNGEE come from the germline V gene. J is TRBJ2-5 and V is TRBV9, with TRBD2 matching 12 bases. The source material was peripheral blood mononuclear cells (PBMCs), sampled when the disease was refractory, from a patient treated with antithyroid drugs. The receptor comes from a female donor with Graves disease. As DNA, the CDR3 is TGTGCCAGCAGCAGAAGACTAGCGGGAGCACAAGAGACCCAGTACTTC. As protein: CASSRRLAGAQETQYF.